The sequence of this T cell receptor (beta chain) was determined in a study of cytomegalovirus exposure and HLA in healthy donors. General observations from the study: A reported reduction in N-insertions relative to the approximately 640-donor mean was seen in an Asian-associated ancestry cluster in a later analysis.

PCR employed 60 Vbeta and 13 Jbeta primers. The table came from immunoSEQ multiplex PCR; TCRdb's copy has only in-frame clones and leaves some out. Found here are about 77,000 clones, roughly four fifths of them singletons; the top ten hold around 4.2%. This CDR3 spans 12 amino acids. Trimming pared 2 bases from V and 12 bases from J, leaving 12 bases between. The germline V gene encodes CDR1 SGHDT and CDR2 YYEEEE. About this clone: Its antigen is unidentified.

The sample comprised PBMCs. The gene calls are TRBV5-6 and TRBJ1-5; D is unresolved. The origin of this receptor is a man aged 40-49 years in good health and CMV-seronegative. The CDR3 DNA sequence: TGTGCCAGCAGCTTCCGCGGACGGGACCAGCATTTT. Translation gives CASSFRGRDQHF.